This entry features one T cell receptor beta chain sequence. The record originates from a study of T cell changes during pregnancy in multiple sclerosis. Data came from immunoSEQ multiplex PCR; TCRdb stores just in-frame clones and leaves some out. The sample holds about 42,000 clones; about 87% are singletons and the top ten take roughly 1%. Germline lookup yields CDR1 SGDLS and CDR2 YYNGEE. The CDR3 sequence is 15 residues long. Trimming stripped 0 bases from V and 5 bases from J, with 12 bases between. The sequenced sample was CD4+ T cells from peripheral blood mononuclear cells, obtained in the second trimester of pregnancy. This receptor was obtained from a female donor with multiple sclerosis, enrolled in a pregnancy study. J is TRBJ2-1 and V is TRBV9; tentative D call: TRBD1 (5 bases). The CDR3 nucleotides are TGTGCCAGCAGCGTAGTGGTGGGGCCCAACAATGAGCAGTTCTTC. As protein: CASSVVVGPNNEQFF.